Shown below are 16 T cell receptor beta chains from a single sample sequenced in a study of blood T cells in healthy people across ages. Sample-barcoded 5' priming and a J-beta primer mix drove a second PCR of roughly 6 to 12 cycles. TCRdb ran MiXCR on the 5' RACE reads and lists one entry per CDR3 protein. The sample lists over a million distinct CDR3 sequences, around 40% occurring once. The sample taken for sequencing was blood. Receptors were obtained from a woman aged 18-30 years in good health.

The J gene is TRBJ2-6, the V gene TRBV9; TRBD2 is a possible D gene (5 bases). The germline V and J ends were trimmed by 0 bases and 3 bases, with 7 bases remaining between them. The CDR3 is 15 residues long. Germline V gene lookup returns CDR1 SGDLS and CDR2 YYNGEE. CDR3 amino acids: CASSVDGIGANVLTF. The CDR3 DNA is TGTGCCAGCAGCGTAGACGGGATTGGGGCCAACGTCCTGACTTTC.

A remark on this clonotype: This may be a read error: a much more frequent sequence differs by one nucleotide. The chain's CDR3 is CSGEVTYEQYF. In DNA form, the CDR3 reads TGCAGCGGTGAAGTAACGTACGAGCAGTACTTC. The chain has TRBV29-1 and TRBJ2-7; no clear D gene. The CDR3 has 11 residues. Germline loops: CDR1 SQVTM, CDR2 ANQGSEA.

This clonotype was counted between two and nine times. The chain carries TRBV5-1 and TRBJ1-1; tentative D call: TRBD1 (5 bases). The CDR3 is made up of 13 amino acids. V dropped 2 bases and J dropped 6 bases, with 11 bases sitting between them. Germline CDR1 is SGHRS and CDR2 is YFSETQ. For the CDR3, the DNA is TGCGCCAGCAGCTTAGGACATACGGCTGAAGCTTTCTTT. Protein product: CASSLGHTAEAFF.

This clonotype was seen a few times. The J gene is TRBJ2-3, the V gene TRBV5-6; TRBD1 is a possible D gene (6 bases). Germline CDR1 and CDR2: SGHDT and YYEEEE. Trimming removed 4 bases from V and 3 bases from J, with 15 bases in between. The CDR3 is 15 residues long. The DNA for the CDR3 is TGTGCCAGCAGCGTCTTAGCAGGGGTTACAGATACGCAGTATTTT. Amino acid sequence: CASSVLAGVTDTQYF.

This clonotype has more than one count but fewer than ten. The chain has TRBV24-1 and TRBJ2-1, with D unclear. The V end lost 0 bases, the J end lost 6 bases, and 5 bases lay between the germline ends. The CDR3 spans 13 residues. Germline CDR1 and CDR2: KGHDR and SFDVKD. CDR3: CATSDLPSNEQFF. Here the CDR3 DNA reads TGTGCCACCAGTGATTTGCCGAGCAATGAGCAGTTCTTC.

The chain employs TRBV6-1 and TRBJ1-5; no reliable D call. Per germline, CDR1 MNHNS and CDR2 SASEGT. This CDR3 comprises 12 residues. The CDR3 reads CAPFYSNQPQHF. The CDR3, as DNA: TGTGCTCCGTTCTATAGCAATCAGCCCCAGCATTTT.

The sample holds a few counts of this clonotype. The rearrangement uses TRBV29-1 and TRBJ2-1; D is uncertain. There are 14 residues in the CDR3. The V gene's germline CDR1 is SQVTM and CDR2 ANQGSEA. The V end lost 4 bases, the J end lost 0 bases, and 10 bases lay between the germline ends. For the CDR3, the DNA is TGCAGCGTTGGGCACGGTAGCTCCTACAATGAGCAGTTCTTC. It codes for CSVGHGSSYNEQFF.

This rearrangement joins TRBV7-9 to TRBJ2-5, with TRBD2 matching over 8 bases. TRBJ2-7 explains the end of the DNA better; the J call may be wrong. CDR1 SEHNR and CDR2 FQNEAQ come from the germline V gene (reference sequence). The CDR3 extends over 15 amino acids. CDR3 sequence: CASSLHLTSGYEQYF. The CDR3 region has the DNA TGTGCCAGCAGCTTACATCTCACTAGCGGCTACGAGCAGTACTTC.

This clonotype was seen a few times. The gene calls are TRBV4-2 and TRBJ2-1; D gene uncertain. The J call is uncertain, as TRBJ2-7 better fits the DNA end. CDR3 length equals 17 residues. Germline CDR1 and CDR2: LGHNA and YNFKEQ. The CDR3 coding sequence is TGTGCCAGCAGCCAAGAGAGTTCCGGCAGCTCCTACAATGAGCAGTACTTC. This encodes CASSQESSGSSYNEQYF.

There are a few counts of this clonotype. The chain uses TRBV6-2 or TRBV6-3 and TRBJ2-1, with no clear D. The CDR3 extends over 11 amino acids. Trimming took off 8 bases at V and 12 bases at J, with 14 bases between the two ends. Germline assignment: CDR1 MNHEY and CDR2 SVGEGT. The CDR3 DNA sequence: TGTGCCAGCGGCTTTGGTTGGGTGCAGTTCTTC. Encoded protein: CASGFGWVQFF.

The chain recombines TRBV20-1 with TRBJ2-3; D might be TRBD2 (5 bases). The V end lost 6 bases, the J end lost 0 bases, and 16 bases lay between the germline ends. The germline gives CDR1 DFQATT, CDR2 SNEGSKA (reference sequence). CDR3 length equals 15 residues. The CDR3 DNA sequence: TGCAGTGCCAAAGACGGGATAGATAGCACAGATACGCAGTATTTT. Amino acids: CSAKDGIDSTDTQYF.

The chain joins TRBV12-3 or TRBV12-4 to TRBJ1-5; perhaps TRBD1 as D (6 bases). CDR3 length: 14 residues. V was pared by 7 bases and J by 0 bases, with 10 bases between. In DNA, the CDR3 is TGTGCCAGCAAAGGACAGAGTAGCAATCAGCCCCAGCATTTT. Protein: CASKGQSSNQPQHF.

This chain uses TRBV10-2 with TRBJ2-5; tentatively, D is TRBD1 or TRBD2 (5 bases each). V was shortened by 4 bases and J by 9 bases, with 12 bases between the two germline ends. In germline, CDR1 is WSHSY, CDR2 SAAADI. The CDR3 runs 12 residues. CDR3 amino acids: CASSGQSGPQYF. CDR3 sequence (DNA): TGCGCCAGCAGTGGACAGTCGGGGCCCCAGTACTTC.

DNA of the CDR3: TGTGCCACCAGTGTCACAGACGGCAATGAGCAGTTCTTC. The encoded protein is CATSVTDGNEQFF. The chain uses TRBV24-1 and TRBJ2-1; D ambiguous. There are 13 residues in the CDR3. With 5 bases removed from V and 6 bases from J, the gap between germline ends came to 10 bases. Looked up from germline, CDR1 is KGHDR and CDR2 is SFDVKD.

V gene TRBV20-1 combines with J gene TRBJ2-7; no definite D call. The CDR3 has 13 amino acids. The germline V gene encodes CDR1 DFQATT and CDR2 SNEGSKA (reference sequence). V dropped 2 bases and J dropped 0 bases, with 8 bases sitting between them. The CDR3 DNA follows: TGCAGTGCTAGAACCGCCAGCTCCTACGAGCAGTACTTC. Its protein is CSARTASSYEQYF.

The chain joins TRBV4-3 to TRBJ2-1, with a possible D match to TRBD2 (6 bases). The CDR3 covers 15 residues. V was clipped by 1 base and J by 8 bases, with 15 bases between them. Germline V gene data show CDR1 as LGHNA and CDR2 as YSLEER. CDR3 nucleotide sequence: TGCGCCAGCAGCCAAGTGGTACTAGCAATGGATGAGCAGTTCTTC. This gives the protein CASSQVVLAMDEQFF.